These 16 T cell receptor beta chains were sequenced from one sample in a study of cytomegalovirus exposure and HLA in healthy donors. Both 60 Vbeta primers and 13 Jbeta primers went into the PCR. TCRdb keeps only in-frame clones here, not all; method: immunoSEQ multiplex PCR. The data contain some 200,000 clones, less than 85% of them seen just once; the ten biggest clones take up approximately 0.6%. Sequencing was performed on PBMCs. The receptors shown here come from a young man in good health and CMV-seronegative.

The V call is TRBV6-1, the J call TRBJ2-2, with a weak D call TRBD2 (6 bases). Germline V gene data show CDR1 as MNHNS and CDR2 as SASEGT. This CDR3 is 14 amino acids long. The V and J ends lost 6 bases and 8 bases respectively, with 16 bases between them. The CDR3 sequence is CASSVGGRGGELFF. The CDR3 DNA reads as TGTGCCAGCAGCGTCGGGGGACGAGGGGGGGAGCTGTTTTTT.

This clone was found a few times. The V gene is TRBV11-2, the J gene TRBJ2-2; TRBD2 might be the D (6 bases). Germline CDR1 is SGHAT and CDR2 is FQNNGV. Deletions cut 2 bases from V and 4 bases from J, with 8 bases between. The CDR3 runs 14 residues. As DNA, the CDR3 is TGTGCCAGCAGCTTAAGTAGCGGCACCGGGGAGCTGTTTTTT. It is translated as CASSLSSGTGELFF.

This clone was seen only a few times. V is TRBV4-1 and J is TRBJ1-5; D ambiguous. CDR3 length: 16 residues. The V gene's germline CDR1 is MGHRA and CDR2 YSYEKL. V shed 5 bases and J shed 1 base, with 15 bases lying between them. CDR3 sequence (DNA): TGCGCCAGCAGCTCAATGTCAATCGGGAGCAATCAGCCCCAGCATTTT. The encoded protein is CASSSMSIGSNQPQHF.

J is TRBJ1-2 and V is TRBV14; tentatively, D is TRBD1 (6 bases). This CDR3 is 15 amino acids long. Germline loops: CDR1 SGHDN, CDR2 FVKESK. V lost 2 bases, J lost 4 bases, and 14 bases lay in between. The CDR3 nucleotides are TGTGCCAGCAGCCAAATCAGGGGTTTGAGCTATGGCTACACCTTC. Protein sequence: CASSQIRGLSYGYTF.

The chain carries TRBV12-2 and TRBJ2-7; the D call TRBD2 from the table was never checked on the DNA. TRBV12-2 is a pseudogene locus. This CDR3 region has 18 residues. The CDR3 sequence: CASRLVLAGGPGFYEQYF. The CDR3 region has the DNA TGTGCAAGTCGCTTAGTATTAGCGGGAGGGCCTGGATTTTACGAGCAGTACTTC.

The chain has TRBV6-1 and TRBJ2-5; 7 bases agree with TRBD2. The CDR3 is 14 residues long. Losses at the gene ends were 8 bases for V and 4 bases for J; bases not matched to a gene: 10. Germline V gene sequence: CDR1 MNHNS, CDR2 SASEGT. The CDR3 DNA sequence: TGTGCCAGCGAACTCGAGTGGGGGGGAGAGACCCAGTACTTC. It encodes CASELEWGGETQYF.

V usage is TRBV7-9 and J usage is TRBJ2-1; 7 positions agree with TRBD2. In germline, CDR1 is SEHNR, CDR2 FQNEAQ (reference sequence). The junction had 14 bases not matched to a gene; V was cut back by 4 bases and J by 8 bases. The CDR3 totals 16 residues. CDR3 DNA sequence: TGTGCCAGCAGCTCATCCCTAGCGGCCGATCGGGATGAGCAGTTCTTC. Residues: CASSSSLAADRDEQFF.

This clone was counted once. This chain links TRBV6-1 with TRBJ2-7; TRBD1 matches 9 bases. In germline, CDR1 is MNHNS, CDR2 SASEGT. The CDR3 is 15 residues long. The V gene end was trimmed by 2 bases and the J gene end by 6 bases; junction bases not matched to a gene: 8. The CDR3 bases are TGTGCCAGCAGTGAATTCACAGGGGGCAATTCCGAGCAGTACTTC. This codes for CASSEFTGGNSEQYF.

The V gene is TRBV5-1, the J gene TRBJ2-1; possibly TRBD2 for D (6 bases). The germline gives CDR1 SGHRS, CDR2 YFSETQ. Between the trimmed V and J ends, which lost 0 bases and 5 bases, there was a span of 12 bases. The CDR3 spans 15 residues. The CDR3 bases are TGCGCCAGCAGCTTGGGCCTAGCGTATGACAATGAGCAGTTCTTC. This codes for CASSLGLAYDNEQFF.

This chain uses TRBV5-1 with TRBJ2-1; tentative D call: TRBD1 (6 bases). Germline CDR1 and CDR2: SGHRS and YFSETQ. The V end lost 4 bases, the J end lost 2 bases, and 13 bases lay between the germline ends. The CDR3 runs to 15 residues. The CDR3 reads CASSPHRVAYNEQFF. As DNA, the CDR3 is TGCGCCAGCAGCCCTCACAGGGTCGCCTACAATGAGCAGTTCTTC.

The J gene is TRBJ2-5, the V gene TRBV9, with D possibly matching TRBD2 (6 bases). Looked up from germline, CDR1 is SGDLS and CDR2 is YYNGEE. V was trimmed by 3 bases and J by 5 bases, leaving 17 bases between them. This CDR3 has 15 amino acids. As DNA, the CDR3 is TGTGCCAGCAGCGCGGGTGGAGGGGTCTGGGAGACCCAGTACTTC. Translation: CASSAGGGVWETQYF.

This chain links TRBV21-1 with TRBJ1-1. TRBV21-1 corresponds to a pseudogene. This CDR3 is 14 amino acids long. CDR3 sequence reads: CASSPRRANTEAFF. The CDR3 coding sequence is TGTGCCAGCAGCCCCCGGAGGGCGAACACTGAAGCTTTCTTT.

V usage is TRBV19 and J usage is TRBJ2-7; 9 bases align to TRBD1. Per germline, CDR1 LNHDA and CDR2 SQIVND (reference sequence). The CDR3 loop spans 14 amino acids. J lost 5 bases, V lost 5 bases, and 7 bases had no gene match. The CDR3: CASSPRTGANEQYF. The CDR3 DNA follows: TGTGCCAGTAGTCCAAGGACAGGGGCGAACGAGCAGTACTTC.

The V call is TRBV5-1, the J call TRBJ2-1, with D maybe TRBD2 (7 bases). Trimming cost V 4 bases and J 7 bases, with 12 bases left between them. Germline-derived CDR1 and CDR2 are SGHRS and YFSETQ. The CDR3 spans 13 residues. The CDR3 loop is CASSLGGLNEQFF. The CDR3 DNA reads as TGCGCCAGCAGCCTCGGGGGGCTGAATGAGCAGTTCTTC. The variable domain in full, completed from reference TRBV5-1 and TRBJ2-1, reads KAGVTQTPRYLIKTRGQQVTLSCSPISGHRSVSWYQQTPGQGLQFLFEYFSETQRNKGNFPGRFSGRQFSNSRSEMNVSTLELGDSALYLCASSLGGLNEQFFGPGTRLTVL.

CDR3 sequence reads: CASRPRQAYNEQFF. CDR3 bases: TGTGCCAGCAGGCCCAGACAGGCCTACAATGAGCAGTTCTTC. This rearrangement joins TRBV6-5 to TRBJ2-1; a possible D gene is TRBD1 (6 bases). The V gene lost 6 bases and the J gene lost 2 bases, with 11 bases spanning the gap. The germline V gene encodes CDR1 MNHEY and CDR2 SVGAGI. The CDR3 totals 14 residues.

The CDR3 reads CASSIDELSGNTIYF. The CDR3 DNA follows: TGTGCCAGTAGTATAGATGAGCTCTCTGGAAACACCATATATTTT. V usage is TRBV19 and J usage is TRBJ1-3, with D hard to call. V lost 0 bases, J lost 0 bases, and 6 bases lay in between. The CDR3 runs 15 residues. Germline loops: CDR1 LNHDA, CDR2 SQIVND (reference sequence).